The 5 T cell receptor beta chains in this list originate from one sample, sequenced in a study of CD8+CD57+ T cells in acquired aplastic anemia. Selection for sequencing was limited to patients who had shown CD8+CD57+ cell expansion by flow cytometry. Profiles of TCR beta VDJ and CDR3 were generated from a genomic DNA template. Each CDR3 protein gets one entry after TCRdb re-called the reads with MiXCR. The top ten clones hold roughly 32% of a sample with 90,000 to 150,000 distinct CDR3 sequences, approximately 61% of them seen once. Sequencing was carried out using sorted CD4+, CD8+, or CD8+CD57+ T cells (not recorded which) from PBMCs. The receptor source for this set is a human donor with aplastic anemia.

J is TRBJ2-3 and V is TRBV15; tentatively, D is TRBD2 (6 bases). From germline, CDR1 is LNHNV and CDR2 YYDKDF (reference sequence). Between the trimmed V and J ends, which lost 4 bases and 3 bases, there was a span of 14 bases. This CDR3 is built from 15 residues. The CDR3 sequence is CATSIGREGTDTQYF. DNA for the CDR3: TGTGCCACCAGCATCGGGCGGGAAGGGACAGATACGCAGTATTTT.

There are a few counts of this clonotype. The J gene is TRBJ2-3, the V gene TRBV5-1; the match to TRBD1 covers 10 bases. The CDR3 consists of 15 residues. V was pared by 3 bases and J by 6 bases, with 7 bases of the junction left unmatched. The V gene's germline CDR1 is SGHRS and CDR2 YFSETQ. The CDR3 protein is CASSSGTGDADTQYF. The CDR3 nucleotides read TGCGCCAGCAGCTCCGGGACAGGGGATGCGGATACGCAGTATTTT. The entire variable domain, with the rest obtained from reference TRBV5-1 and TRBJ2-3, is as follows: KAGVTQTPRYLIKTRGQQVTLSCSPISGHRSVSWYQQTPGQGLQFLFEYFSETQRNKGNFPGRFSGRQFSNSRSEMNVSTLELGDSALYLCASSSGTGDADTQYFGPGTRLTVL.

About this clonotype: Because it lacks the conserved phenylalanine or tryptophan at the end, this CDR3 is likely a read error. The V call is TRBV4-3, the J call TRBJ2-7, with D maybe TRBD1 (6 bases). Germline CDR1 and CDR2: LGHNA and YSLEER. This CDR3 is built from 13 residues. Trimming removed 6 bases at V and 5 bases at J, with 14 bases between. DNA for the CDR3: TGCGCCAGCAGTCCAGGCAGGGGCGACGAGCAGTACCTC. Translation: CASSPGRGDEQYL.

V is TRBV9 and J is TRBJ2-1; either TRBD1 or TRBD2 may supply D (5 bases each). The CDR3 length is 14 residues. V was trimmed by 4 bases and J by 0 bases, leaving 8 bases between them. CDR1 and CDR2 from the germline V gene are SGDLS and YYNGEE. The CDR3 coding sequence is TGTGCCAGCAGCTTAGGGACCTCCTACAATGAGCAGTTCTTC. This sequence encodes CASSLGTSYNEQFF.

The chain uses TRBV25-1 and TRBJ2-1; 7 bases map to TRBD2. The ends lost 4 bases at V and 0 bases at J; junction bases unmatched: 6. The CDR3 has 16 residues. Germline assignment: CDR1 MGHDK and CDR2 SYGVNS. CDR3 loop: CASSALAETSYNEQFF. CDR3 in DNA: TGTGCCAGCAGTGCCCTAGCGGAAACCTCCTACAATGAGCAGTTCTTC.